This TCR beta chain was recovered during a study of CD8 T cells in ankylosing spondylitis. Study observations and caveats: Researchers report that disease-linked clones proved CD8+ and relatively rare in peripheral blood. Disease-linked clones reportedly showed significant enrichment in matched ankylosing spondylitis synovial fluid. A TCR beta motif of under 10 highly homologous variants appeared characteristic of ankylosing spondylitis blood. Some of the motif variants had earlier been found in reactive arthritis patients' fluid and blood.

V lost 6 bases and J 4 bases, leaving 18 bases between the germline ends. The CDR3 runs to 15 residues. Germline assignment: CDR1 MDHEN and CDR2 SYDVKM. As concerns this clonotype: The antigen is undetermined.

Using quantitative 5'-RACE with molecular barcodes, the authors made TCR beta libraries. TCRdb recomputed calls from the 5' RACE reads with MiXCR, one row per CDR3 protein. Of about 390,000 distinct CDR3 sequences detected, approximately 20% appear once; the ten largest clones hold about 17%. Sequenced: blood, either unsorted or a sorted T cell fraction (not recorded which). The TCR originated in a male donor with ankylosing spondylitis. The chain links TRBV28 to TRBJ1-2, with a tentative D call TRBD1 (6 bases). The CDR3 region has the DNA TGTGCCAGCAGCCAACCCGACAGGCGCCGCTATGGCTACACCTTC. This encodes CASSQPDRRRYGYTF.